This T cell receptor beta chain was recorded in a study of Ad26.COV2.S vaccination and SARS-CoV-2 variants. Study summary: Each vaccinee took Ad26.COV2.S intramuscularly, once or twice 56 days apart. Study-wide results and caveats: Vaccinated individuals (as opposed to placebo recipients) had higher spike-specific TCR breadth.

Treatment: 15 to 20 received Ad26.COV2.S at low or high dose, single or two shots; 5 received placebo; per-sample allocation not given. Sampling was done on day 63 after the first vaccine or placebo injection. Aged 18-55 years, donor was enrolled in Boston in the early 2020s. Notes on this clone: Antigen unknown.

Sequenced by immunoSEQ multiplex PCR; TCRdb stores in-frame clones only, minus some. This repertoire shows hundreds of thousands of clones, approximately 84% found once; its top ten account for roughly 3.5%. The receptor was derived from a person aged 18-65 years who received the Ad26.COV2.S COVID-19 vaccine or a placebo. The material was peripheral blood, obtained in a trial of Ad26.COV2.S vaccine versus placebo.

The DNA for the CDR3 is TGTGCCAGCAACCCGACAGGGCGGGGGGGCACAGATACGCAGTATTTT. Protein: CASNPTGRGGTDTQYF. The chain has TRBV7-2 and TRBJ2-3; possibly TRBD2 for D (8 bases). Trimming took off 7 bases at V and 1 base at J, with 18 bases between the two ends. Per the germline V gene, CDR1 is SGHTA and CDR2 is FQGNSA. CDR3 length: 16 residues. Together with reference TRBV7-2 and TRBJ2-3, the CDR3 gives the full variable domain: GAGVSQSPSNKVTEKGKDVELRCDPISGHTALYWYRQSLGQGLEFLIYFQGNSAPDKSGLPSDRFSAERTGGSVSTLTIQRTQQEDSAVYLCASNPTGRGGTDTQYFGPGTRLTVL.